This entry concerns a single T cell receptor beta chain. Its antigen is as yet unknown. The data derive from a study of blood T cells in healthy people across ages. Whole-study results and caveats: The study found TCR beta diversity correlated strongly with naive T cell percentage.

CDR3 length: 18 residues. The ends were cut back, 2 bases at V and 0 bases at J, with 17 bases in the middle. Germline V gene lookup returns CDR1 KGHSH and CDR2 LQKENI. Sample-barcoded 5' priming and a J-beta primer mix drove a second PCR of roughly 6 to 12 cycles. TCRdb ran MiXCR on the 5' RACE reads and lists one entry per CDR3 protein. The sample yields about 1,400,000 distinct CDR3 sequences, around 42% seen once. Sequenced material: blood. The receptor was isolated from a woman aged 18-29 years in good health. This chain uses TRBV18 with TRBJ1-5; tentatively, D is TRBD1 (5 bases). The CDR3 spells CASSPSTGASYSNQPQHF. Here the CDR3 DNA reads TGTGCCAGCTCACCATCAACCGGGGCGAGTTATAGCAATCAGCCCCAGCATTTT.